This T cell receptor beta chain was obtained from a study of T cell changes during pregnancy in multiple sclerosis. Produced via immunoSEQ multiplex PCR; TCRdb's table is partial and in-frame only. The top ten hold 2.8% of the sample, which has around 15,000 clones, more than 80% seen once. The CDR3 loop spans 14 amino acids. In germline, CDR1 is SGHTA, CDR2 FQGNSA. V trimming: 4 bases; J trimming: 4 bases; junction bases outside the gene matches: 6. The genes are TRBV7-2 and TRBJ2-5; 7 bases map to TRBD2. Specimen: peripheral blood, collected in the second trimester of pregnancy. The clonotype was recovered from a female donor in good health, enrolled as a control in a pregnancy study. The CDR3 is CASSSGLVSETQYF. CDR3 DNA sequence: TGTGCCAGCAGCTCTGGACTAGTGTCAGAGACCCAGTACTTC.